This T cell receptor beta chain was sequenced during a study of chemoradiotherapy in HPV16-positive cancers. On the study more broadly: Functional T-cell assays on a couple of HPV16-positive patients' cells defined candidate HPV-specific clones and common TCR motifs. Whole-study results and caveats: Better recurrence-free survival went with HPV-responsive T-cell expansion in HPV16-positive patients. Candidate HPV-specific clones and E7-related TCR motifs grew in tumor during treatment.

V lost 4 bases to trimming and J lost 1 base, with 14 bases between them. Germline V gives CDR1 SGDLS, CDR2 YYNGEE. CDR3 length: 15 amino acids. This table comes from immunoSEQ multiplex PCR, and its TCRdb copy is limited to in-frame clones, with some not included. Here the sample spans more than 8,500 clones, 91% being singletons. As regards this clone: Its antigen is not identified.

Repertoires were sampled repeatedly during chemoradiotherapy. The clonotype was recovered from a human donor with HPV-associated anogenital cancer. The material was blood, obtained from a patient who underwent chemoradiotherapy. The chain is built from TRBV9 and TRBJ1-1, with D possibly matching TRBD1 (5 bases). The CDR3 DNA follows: TGTGCCAGCAGCCCCCGGGACGGTGGGAACACTGAAGCTTTCTTT. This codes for CASSPRDGGNTEAFF.